Shown below are 30 T cell receptor beta chains from a single sample sequenced in a study of blood T cell repertoires in COVID-19. Sequencing was performed with immunoSEQ multiplex PCR; in TCRdb, only in-frame clones are kept and a portion is missing. Of 97,000 or so clones listed, about 80% are singletons. The sequenced material came from peripheral blood. The receptors stem from a man between 65 and 80 years old with acute or convalescent COVID-19.

This rearrangement joins TRBV4-3 to TRBJ2-3, with 13 bases that match TRBD2. Germline lookup yields CDR1 LGHNA and CDR2 YSLEER. The CDR3 sequence is 16 residues long. V trimming: 2 bases; J trimming: 4 bases; junction bases outside the gene matches: 3. Here the CDR3 reads CASSQLLAGGSDTQYF. Written as DNA, the CDR3 is TGCGCCAGCAGCCAATTACTAGCGGGAGGGTCAGATACGCAGTATTTT.

The chain recombines TRBV12-3 or TRBV12-4 with TRBJ1-1; unclear D gene. Trimming shortened V by 5 bases and J by 7 bases, and 14 bases separated the two germline ends. The CDR3 consists of 13 residues. CDR3 DNA: TGTGCCAGCAGTCTCGGAACCCGGGGTGAAGCTTTCTTT. Its protein product is CASSLGTRGEAFF.

The chain employs TRBV30 and TRBJ1-3; 7 nucleotides align to TRBD1. In germline, CDR1 is GTSNPN, CDR2 SVGIG (reference sequence). This CDR3 comprises 15 residues. The V gene end was trimmed by 5 bases and the J gene end by 1 base; junction bases not matched to a gene: 8. The CDR3 region has the DNA TGTGCCTGGGCCCACAGGGGCAATTCTGGAAACACCATATATTTT. It codes for CAWAHRGNSGNTIYF.

The chain recombines TRBV18 with TRBJ2-7; D is undetermined. There are 13 residues in the CDR3. The V and J ends lost 3 bases and 3 bases respectively, with 9 bases between them. From germline, CDR1 is KGHSH and CDR2 LQKENI. The CDR3 loop reads CASSPRLNYEQYF. The CDR3 coding sequence is TGTGCCAGCTCACCGAGATTAAACTACGAGCAGTACTTC.

The rearrangement joins TRBV5-1 to TRBJ2-7; TRBD1 matches 7 bases. Germline CDR1 SGHRS, CDR2 YFSETQ. With V trimmed by 5 bases and J by 2 bases, 7 bases remained unmatched. The CDR3 length is 14 residues. The CDR3 sequence is CASRPDRPPYEQYF. The CDR3 DNA is TGCGCCAGCAGACCGGACAGGCCCCCCTACGAGCAGTACTTC. Variable domain in full (rest from reference TRBV5-1 and TRBJ2-7): KAGVTQTPRYLIKTRGQQVTLSCSPISGHRSVSWYQQTPGQGLQFLFEYFSETQRNKGNFPGRFSGRQFSNSRSEMNVSTLELGDSALYLCASRPDRPPYEQYFGPGTRLTVT.

This clone has only a few counts. This chain connects TRBV28 to TRBJ1-4, with a tentative D call TRBD1 (5 bases). Germline V CDR1 and CDR2: MDHEN, SYDVKM. Between the trimmed V and J ends, which lost 6 bases and 5 bases, there was a span of 13 bases. The CDR3 extends over 14 amino acids. The CDR3 reads CASRQGGANEKLFF. CDR3 nucleotides: TGTGCCAGCAGGCAGGGTGGGGCAAATGAAAAACTGTTTTTT. Complete variable domain (other parts from reference TRBV28 and TRBJ1-4): DVKVTQSSRYLVKRTGEKVFLECVQDMDHENMFWYRQDPGLGLRLIYFSYDVKMKEKGDIPEGYSVSREKKERFSLILESASTNQTSMYLCASRQGGANEKLFFGSGTQLSVL.

This sequence joins TRBV7-3 and TRBJ1-1, with 8 bases that match TRBD1. This CDR3 is built from 15 residues. Germline CDR1 is SGHTA and CDR2 is FQGTGA. The junction had 4 bases not matched to a gene; V was cut back by 0 bases and J by 4 bases. The chain's CDR3 is CASSLTPGGLTEAFF. The DNA of the CDR3 is TGTGCCAGCAGCTTAACGCCAGGGGGCCTCACTGAAGCTTTCTTT.

This clone was seen a handful of times. An end of the junction differs from the germline gene, which may be a read error. The rearrangement uses TRBV2 and TRBJ2-3; D perhaps matches TRBD2 (6 bases). Germline V lookup: CDR1 SNHLY, CDR2 FYNNEI. CDR3 length equals 11 residues. The CDR3 bases are TGTGCCAGCAGTGTCAGAAGAAGGGACTTTTTT. It encodes CASSVRRRDFF.

This clone occurred once. The chain has TRBV24-1 and TRBJ2-7, with 8 bases lining up with TRBD1. Trimming removed 12 bases from V and 0 bases from J; junction bases left unmatched: 3. This CDR3 has 12 residues. CDR1 is KGHDR, CDR2 SFDVKD, per germline. DNA for the CDR3: TGTGCCGCTGGGACAGGCTCCTACGAGCAGTACTTC. Translated: CAAGTGSYEQYF.

The chain uses TRBV18 and TRBJ1-6, with no clear D. CDR1 and CDR2 from the germline V gene are KGHSH and LQKENI. This CDR3 has 15 residues. V was shortened by 1 base and J by 2 bases, with 6 bases between the two germline ends. CDR3 sequence: CASSPLTPYNSPLHF. The CDR3 nucleotides read TGTGCCAGCTCACCACTAACACCCTATAATTCACCCCTCCACTTT.

The rearrangement uses TRBV6-5 and TRBJ2-1; D might be TRBD2 (5 bases). This CDR3 has 14 amino acids. V lost 5 bases, J lost 6 bases, and 14 bases lay in between. In germline, CDR1 is MNHEY, CDR2 SVGAGI. CDR3 sequence (DNA): TGTGCCAGCAGTCGGGATAGAACGGTCAATGAGCAGTTCTTC. It translates to CASSRDRTVNEQFF.

The rearrangement uses TRBV5-6 and TRBJ1-2; TRBD1 matches 8 bases. Trimming took 1 base from V and 3 from J; bases not matched to a gene: 8. Per germline, CDR1 SGHDT and CDR2 YYEEEE. The CDR3 sequence is 16 residues long. CDR3 sequence reads: CASSLLSADRDYGYTF. CDR3 DNA: TGTGCCAGCAGCTTGTTATCAGCGGACAGGGACTATGGCTACACCTTC. The entire variable domain, with the rest obtained from reference TRBV5-6 and TRBJ1-2, is as follows: DAGVTQSPTHLIKTRGQQVTLRCSPKSGHDTVSWYQQALGQGPQFIFQYYEEEERQRGNFPDRFSGHQFPNYSSELNVNALLLGDSALYLCASSLLSADRDYGYTFGSGTRLTVV.

V is TRBV18 and J is TRBJ1-4; 8 bases agree with TRBD1. V dropped 4 bases and J dropped 3; count of bases not matched to a gene: 10. The CDR3 spans 17 residues. Germline loops: CDR1 KGHSH, CDR2 LQKENI. CDR3 DNA: TGTGCCAGCTCACGGCCCGGGACAGGTTCGGCTAATGAAAAACTGTTTTTT. This gives the protein CASSRPGTGSANEKLFF. The variable domain in full, completed from reference TRBV18 and TRBJ1-4, reads NAGVMQNPRHLVRRRGQEARLRCSPMKGHSHVYWYRQLPEEGLKFMVYLQKENIIDESGMPKERFSAEFPKEGPSILRIQQVVRGDSAAYFCASSRPGTGSANEKLFFGSGTQLSVL.

This chain uses TRBV3-1 (or the pseudogene TRBV3-2) with TRBJ2-5; perhaps TRBD2 as D (5 bases). Between the trimmed V and J ends, which lost 6 bases and 3 bases, there was a span of 20 bases. The CDR3 contains 16 residues. Germline CDR1 LGHDT, CDR2 YNNKEL (reference sequence). The chain's CDR3 is CASSPNKGQREETQYF. The DNA for the CDR3 is TGTGCCAGCAGTCCTAATAAGGGTCAGAGGGAAGAGACCCAGTACTTC.

The rearrangement uses TRBV7-2 and TRBJ1-5; D is undetermined. CDR1 SGHTA and CDR2 FQGNSA come from the germline V gene. This CDR3 has 16 amino acids. Trimming removed 5 bases from V and 3 bases from J, with 17 bases in between. CDR3 amino acids: CASSTGSVRPNQPQHF. The CDR3 DNA reads as TGTGCCAGCAGCACGGGGTCGGTGAGACCCAATCAGCCCCAGCATTTT. Supplemented by reference TRBV7-2 and TRBJ1-5, the full variable domain reads GAGVSQSPSNKVTEKGKDVELRCDPISGHTALYWYRQSLGQGLEFLIYFQGNSAPDKSGLPSDRFSAERTGGSVSTLTIQRTQQEDSAVYLCASSTGSVRPNQPQHFGDGTRLSIL.

The V call is TRBV29-1, the J call TRBJ1-4; a possible D gene is TRBD1 (6 bases). The ends were cut back, 7 bases at V and 7 bases at J, with 13 bases in the middle. From germline, CDR1 is SQVTM and CDR2 ANQGSEA. This CDR3 is 12 amino acids long. CDR3 sequence reads: CSARRGGEKLFF. The CDR3 DNA follows: TGCAGCGCCCGAAGAGGGGGTGAAAAACTGTTTTTT.

V and J are TRBV15 and TRBJ1-4; 7 bases align to TRBD1. CDR1 and CDR2 from the germline V gene are LNHNV and YYDKDF (reference sequence). The V and J ends lost 5 bases and 4 bases, in that order; junction bases with no gene match: 7. This CDR3 contains 15 residues. The CDR3 protein is CATSGRTGRNEKLFF. The DNA for the CDR3 is TGTGCCACCAGCGGAAGGACAGGTCGTAATGAAAAACTGTTTTTT.

The genes are TRBV6-6 and TRBJ2-1; TRBD2 matches 10 bases. Trimming took 0 bases from V and 7 from J; bases not matched to a gene: 3. From germline, CDR1 is MNHNY and CDR2 SVGAGI (reference sequence). The CDR3 length is 15 residues. CDR3 coding DNA: TGTGCCAGCAGTTACTCGGCTAGCGGGAGTAATGAGCAGTTCTTC. This sequence encodes CASSYSASGSNEQFF.

This clone was seen repeatedly, ten times or more. The rearrangement links TRBV19 to TRBJ1-2, with D perhaps matching TRBD1 (5 bases). Germline values: CDR1 LNHDA, CDR2 SQIVND (reference sequence). V lost 8 bases to trimming and J lost 4 bases, with 32 bases between them. CDR3 length: 19 residues. Here the CDR3 reads CASSHFSPNPTVGAYGYTF. The CDR3 bases are TGTGCCAGTTCCCATTTTTCCCCAAATCCGACAGTTGGGGCCTATGGCTACACCTTC.

The genes are TRBV11-2 and TRBJ2-7; 14 nucleotides match TRBD2. Germline V gene lookup returns CDR1 SGHAT and CDR2 FQNNGV. Losses at the gene ends were 1 base for V and 6 bases for J; bases not matched to a gene: 5. The CDR3 loop spans 16 amino acids. The CDR3 region is CASSLGTGLAGVEQYF. In nucleotides, the CDR3 is TGTGCCAGCAGCTTAGGGACGGGACTAGCGGGAGTCGAGCAGTACTTC.

The genes are TRBV11-2 and TRBJ2-1; maybe TRBD1 (5 bases). Deletions cut 1 base from V and 6 bases from J, with 10 bases between. The CDR3 totals 14 residues. CDR1 is SGHAT, CDR2 FQNNGV, per germline. CDR3 loop: CASSLGGATNEQFF. CDR3 bases: TGTGCCAGCAGCTTAGGTGGGGCCACCAATGAGCAGTTCTTC. The entire variable domain, with the rest obtained from reference TRBV11-2 and TRBJ2-1, is as follows: EAGVAQSPRYKIIEKRQSVAFWCNPISGHATLYWYQQILGQGPKLLIQFQNNGVVDDSQLPKDRFSAERLKGVDSTLKIQPAKLEDSAVYLCASSLGGATNEQFFGPGTRLTVL.

This clone was observed a handful of times. This chain links TRBV5-4 with TRBJ2-3; D is perhaps TRBD2 (6 bases). V lost 1 base to trimming and J lost 3 bases, with 15 bases between them. Germline CDR1 SGHNT, CDR2 YYREEE (reference sequence). The length of the CDR3 is 16 residues. As DNA, the CDR3 is TGTGCCAGCAGCTTGAGAACGCTAGGGAGGACAGATACGCAGTATTTT. Its translation: CASSLRTLGRTDTQYF.

The chain recombines TRBV18 with TRBJ1-4; possible D gene TRBD1, 5 bases. The V gene's germline CDR1 is KGHSH and CDR2 LQKENI. V lost 4 bases and J lost 2, with 14 bases in between. The CDR3 is 16 residues long. For the CDR3, the DNA is TGTGCCAGCTCACAGACAGCTGTGGGGACTAATGAAAAACTGTTTTTT. Its protein is CASSQTAVGTNEKLFF.

CDR3 sequence (DNA): TGTGCCAGCAGCTTAGAGGACAGGGCTTACGGCTACACCTTC. Its protein is CASSLEDRAYGYTF. This sequence joins TRBV7-8 and TRBJ1-2; 8 bases align to TRBD1. The length of the CDR3 is 14 residues. CDR1 and CDR2 (germline): SGHVS, FQNEAQ. V gave up 1 base and J gave up 8 bases; unmatched junction bases: 6.

V is TRBV28 and J is TRBJ1-3; 9 positions match TRBD1. V lost 4 bases, J lost 4 bases, and 8 bases stayed unmatched. Germline CDR1 MDHEN, CDR2 SYDVKM. This CDR3 region has 16 residues. The chain's CDR3 is CASSSGTGTAGNTIYF. The CDR3 DNA is TGTGCCAGCAGTTCCGGGACAGGGACGGCAGGAAACACCATATATTTT.

This rearrangement joins TRBV30 to TRBJ1-1, with 8 bases lining up with TRBD1. With V trimmed by 5 bases and J by 5 bases, 4 bases remained unmatched. The germline CDR1 and CDR2 sequences are GTSNPN and SVGIG (reference sequence). The CDR3 is made up of 12 amino acids. The CDR3 spells CAWSGGWTEAFF. For the CDR3, the DNA is TGTGCCTGGTCAGGGGGCTGGACTGAAGCTTTCTTT.

The rearrangement joins TRBV7-8 to TRBJ2-5; TRBD2 aligns across 8 bases. Unmatched junction bases numbered 5, after V lost 2 bases and J lost 0 bases. The CDR3 is 16 amino acids. Germline lookup yields CDR1 SGHVS and CDR2 FQNEAQ. CDR3 protein: CASSLRGGGYQETQYF. Here the CDR3 DNA reads TGTGCCAGCAGCTTAAGGGGCGGGGGGTACCAAGAGACCCAGTACTTC.

The CDR3 nucleotides are TGTGCCAGCAGACCTGGACAGGGGGCGAATTCACCCCTCCACTTT. Translated: CASRPGQGANSPLHF. The V gene is TRBV5-4, the J gene TRBJ1-6; the match to TRBD1 covers 11 bases. Losses at the gene ends were 5 bases for V and 7 bases for J; bases not matched to a gene: 5. This CDR3 is 15 amino acids long. Germline V lookup: CDR1 SGHNT, CDR2 YYREEE (reference sequence).

This chain links TRBV7-8 with TRBJ2-1; the D gene is possibly TRBD2 (6 bases). Germline V CDR1 and CDR2: SGHVS, FQNEAQ. Trimming removed 3 bases at V and 0 bases at J, with 15 bases between. This CDR3 has 17 residues. The CDR3 sequence is CASSLGFLANSYNEQFF. The CDR3 DNA is TGTGCCAGCAGCTTGGGATTTCTAGCGAACTCCTACAATGAGCAGTTCTTC.

The gene calls are TRBV19 and TRBJ2-1; TRBD2 might be the D (5 bases). V lost 11 bases and J 12 bases, leaving 23 bases between the germline ends. The germline gives CDR1 LNHDA, CDR2 SQIVND (reference sequence). The CDR3 totals 13 residues. CDR3 residues: CAGSGNLGSAQFF. Here the CDR3 DNA reads TGTGCCGGAAGCGGTAATCTGGGATCCGCGCAGTTCTTC.